What follows are 30 T cell receptor beta chains derived from one specimen sequenced in a study of control samples from healthy donors and cancer patients. Assay used: immunoSEQ multiplex PCR; TCRdb lists only in-frame clones, some missing. The data contain about 94,000 clones, about nine tenths of them singletons. Sample: blood. All receptors derive from a woman aged 18-29 years in good health.

In its sample, this clone was seen once. The genes are TRBV5-1 and TRBJ1-2, with D possibly TRBD1 on 5 matching bases. The germline V gene encodes CDR1 SGHRS and CDR2 YFSETQ. CDR3 length equals 13 residues. Trimming removed 5 bases at V and 4 bases at J, with 12 bases between. DNA for the CDR3: TGCGCCAGCAGGGAGGGGTTGACCTATGGCTACACCTTC. Its protein is CASREGLTYGYTF. The variable domain in full, completed from reference TRBV5-1 and TRBJ1-2, reads KAGVTQTPRYLIKTRGQQVTLSCSPISGHRSVSWYQQTPGQGLQFLFEYFSETQRNKGNFPGRFSGRQFSNSRSEMNVSTLELGDSALYLCASREGLTYGYTFGSGTRLTVV.

The chain carries TRBV7-8 and TRBJ2-7; tentatively, D is TRBD2 (6 bases). Germline values: CDR1 SGHVS, CDR2 FQNEAQ. The CDR3 has 14 residues. V was clipped by 5 bases and J by 0 bases, with 11 bases between them. CDR3 sequence (DNA): TGTGCCAGCAGCCCTGCGGGGAGCTCCTACGAGCAGTACTTC. Protein product: CASSPAGSSYEQYF.

This clone was recorded only once. The chain couples TRBV5-6 to TRBJ1-5, with TRBD1 matching over 7 bases. The germline V gene has CDR1 SGHDT and CDR2 YYEEEE. The CDR3 has 15 residues. V was pared by 0 bases and J by 4 bases, with 4 bases of the junction left unmatched. This chain's CDR3 is CASSLAQGGNQPQHF. CDR3 bases: TGTGCCAGCAGCTTGGCCCAGGGGGGAAATCAGCCCCAGCATTTT.

The chain carries TRBV6-6 and TRBJ2-1; the D is unclear. The V gene lost 6 bases and the J gene lost 8 bases, with 20 bases spanning the gap. There are 15 residues in the CDR3. Germline V gives CDR1 MNHNY, CDR2 SVGAGI (reference sequence). As DNA, the CDR3 is TGTGCCAGCAGCCACGGTCGCCCCATGGTGGATGAGCAGTTCTTC. Amino acid sequence: CASSHGRPMVDEQFF.

V usage is TRBV7-6 and J usage is TRBJ2-1; 11 nucleotides line up with TRBD2. This CDR3 comprises 16 residues. Looked up from germline, CDR1 is SGHVS and CDR2 is FNYEAQ. The ends lost 2 bases at V and 7 bases at J; junction bases unmatched: 7. DNA of the CDR3: TGTGCCAGCAGCTTACTAGCGGGGGGTGAAGGAAATGAGCAGTTCTTC. It encodes CASSLLAGGEGNEQFF.

On this clone: Distinct nucleotide sequences in the sample also encode this CDR3. V usage is TRBV5-1 and J usage is TRBJ1-1; 8 bases match TRBD1. Germline values: CDR1 SGHRS, CDR2 YFSETQ. The ends lost 4 bases at V and 0 bases at J; junction bases unmatched: 5. The CDR3 covers 15 residues. The CDR3 loop is CASSPWTGMNTEAFF. The CDR3 coding sequence is TGCGCCAGCAGCCCTTGGACAGGGATGAACACTGAAGCTTTCTTT.

This chain links TRBV13 with TRBJ1-3; D is unresolved. The V end was cut by 0 bases, the J end by 4 bases, with 1 base between. Germline V gene sequence: CDR1 PRHDT, CDR2 FYEKMQ (reference sequence). This CDR3 has 12 amino acids. CDR3 bases: TGTGCCAGCAGCTTAGGCGGAAACACCATATATTTT. Protein: CASSLGGNTIYF. The full variable domain, its missing parts supplied by reference TRBV13 and TRBJ1-3, is AAGVIQSPRHLIKEKRETATLKCYPIPRHDTVYWYQQGPGQDPQFLISFYEKMQSDKGSIPDRFSAQQFSDYHSELNMSSLELGDSALYFCASSLGGNTIYFGEGSWLTVV.

For the CDR3, the DNA is TGTGCCAGCAGCGTAGCTGGGACTGGAAACACAGATACGCAGTATTTT. Translation gives CASSVAGTGNTDTQYF. This rearrangement joins TRBV9 to TRBJ2-3; TRBD2 might be the D (6 bases). This CDR3 spans 16 amino acids. Germline CDR1 is SGDLS and CDR2 is YYNGEE. V was pared by 0 bases and J by 2 bases, with 13 bases between.

The V call is TRBV7-8, the J call TRBJ2-1, with D hard to call. CDR3 length: 15 residues. Germline V gene lookup returns CDR1 SGHVS and CDR2 FQNEAQ. V dropped 6 bases and J dropped 0 bases, with 12 bases sitting between them. The CDR3 region is CASRPVLTSYNEQFF. CDR3 nucleotides: TGTGCCAGCAGGCCCGTACTAACCTCCTACAATGAGCAGTTCTTC.

The chain combines TRBV5-1 with TRBJ1-2; D call uncertain. Per germline, CDR1 SGHRS and CDR2 YFSETQ. The ends were cut back, 0 bases at V and 7 bases at J, with 19 bases in the middle. This CDR3 is 16 amino acids long. The chain's CDR3 is CASSLAAYAEAGGYTF. The CDR3 region has the DNA TGCGCCAGCAGCTTGGCCGCTTACGCAGAAGCGGGTGGCTACACCTTC.

Details on this clone: This specimen includes other DNA sequences encoding the same CDR3. This chain connects TRBV2 to TRBJ1-5; the D is unclear. There are 13 residues in the CDR3. V was clipped by 4 bases and J by 3 bases, with 7 bases between them. Germline CDR1 and CDR2: SNHLY and FYNNEI. Written as DNA, the CDR3 is TGTGCCAGCAGTGTCGGCACCAATCAGCCCCAGCATTTT. Amino acid sequence: CASSVGTNQPQHF.

The chain links TRBV27 to TRBJ2-5; tentatively, D is TRBD1 or TRBD2 (5 bases each). CDR1 is MNHEY, CDR2 SMNVEV, per germline (reference sequence). V shed 3 bases and J shed 1 base, with 9 bases lying between them. This CDR3 is 14 amino acids long. CDR3 sequence (DNA): TGTGCCAGCAGTTTTATAGGGACCCAAGAGACCCAGTACTTC. Its protein product is CASSFIGTQETQYF.

This sequence joins TRBV5-4 and TRBJ1-5; D is ambiguous. Germline V gene sequence: CDR1 SGHNT, CDR2 YYREEE (reference sequence). Trimming cost V 0 bases and J 0 bases, with 1 base left between them. This CDR3 region has 13 residues. The DNA of the CDR3 is TGTGCCAGCAGCTTGGGTAGCAATCAGCCCCAGCATTTT. As protein: CASSLGSNQPQHF.

The chain uses TRBV15 and TRBJ2-1; a possible D gene is TRBD2 (5 bases). The V end was cut by 5 bases, the J end by 8 bases, with 13 bases between. The CDR3 extends over 13 amino acids. The germline gives CDR1 LNHNV, CDR2 YYDKDF (reference sequence). The CDR3 DNA reads as TGTGCCACCAGCGGACTTTTTGGCCATGAGCAGTTCTTC. This encodes CATSGLFGHEQFF.

The gene calls are TRBV3-1 (or the pseudogene TRBV3-2) and TRBJ1-6; 8 nucleotides agree with TRBD1. V shed 0 bases and J 9 bases; nucleotides not matched to a gene: 1. CDR3 length equals 14 residues. The germline gives CDR1 LGHDT, CDR2 YNNKEL (reference sequence). CDR3 loop: CASSQDRGRSPLHF. As DNA, the CDR3 is TGTGCCAGCAGCCAAGACAGGGGGCGTTCACCCCTCCACTTT.

Here the CDR3 reads CASSSISRTGGSGANVLTF. The CDR3 DNA is TGTGCCAGCAGCTCGATTTCTAGGACAGGGGGCTCTGGGGCCAACGTCCTGACTTTC. This chain joins TRBV7-9 and TRBJ2-6; 10 bases agree with TRBD1. Per the germline V gene, CDR1 is SEHNR and CDR2 is FQNEAQ (reference sequence). This CDR3 is 19 amino acids long. V dropped 4 bases and J dropped 0; count of bases not matched to a gene: 9.

J is TRBJ2-3 and V is TRBV5-4; weak D call: TRBD1 (6 bases). V lost 0 bases and J lost 7, with 18 bases in between. CDR1 and CDR2 (germline): SGHNT, YYREEE (reference sequence). This CDR3 is 16 amino acids long. The CDR3 reads CASSLGWTVYSNTQYF. The CDR3 DNA reads TGTGCCAGCAGCTTGGGATGGACAGTCTATTCGAATACGCAGTATTTT.

This clone was detected only once. The CDR3, as DNA: TGTGCCAGCAGCCCCTCGGGGACAGTGAACACCGGGGAGCTGTTTTTT. It translates to CASSPSGTVNTGELFF. This sequence joins TRBV9 and TRBJ2-2, with 7 bases identical to TRBD1. Germline CDR1 SGDLS, CDR2 YYNGEE. CDR3 length equals 16 residues. The trim removed 4 bases at V and 1 base at J, leaving 7 bases unmatched.

The chain recombines TRBV6-2 or TRBV6-3 with TRBJ1-2; D remains unclear. Trimming took off 5 bases at V and 7 bases at J, with 29 bases between the two ends. CDR1 MNHEY and CDR2 SVGEGT come from the germline V gene. The CDR3 extends over 18 amino acids. CDR3 sequence (DNA): TGTGCCAGCAGTACGAGGCCTCATCCCCAGGAATCGGCCACTGGCTACACCTTC. Protein product: CASSTRPHPQESATGYTF.

The rearrangement links TRBV9 to TRBJ1-2; D is unresolved. The germline gives CDR1 SGDLS, CDR2 YYNGEE. Trimming took 0 bases from V and 8 from J, leaving 14 bases between them. CDR3 length: 14 residues. The CDR3 nucleotides read TGTGCCAGCAGCGTAGATCTGGGTGGCCGAGGCTACACCTTC. It specifies CASSVDLGGRGYTF.

The rearrangement joins TRBV6-8 to TRBJ2-6, with D tentatively TRBD1 (5 bases). V lost 6 bases, J lost 0 bases, and 9 bases lay in between. The germline CDR1 and CDR2 sequences are MNHGY and SAAAGT. CDR3 length equals 15 residues. CDR3 coding DNA: TGTGCCAGCAGACAGGACAACTCTGGGGCCAACGTCCTGACTTTC. This translates into CASRQDNSGANVLTF.

The genes are TRBV27 and TRBJ1-5; D uncertain. V was clipped by 3 bases and J by 4 bases, with 13 bases between them. The CDR3 runs 15 residues. CDR1 and CDR2 (germline): MNHEY, SMNVEV (reference sequence). CDR3 residues: CASSFYGVSNQPQHF. Here the CDR3 DNA reads TGTGCCAGCAGTTTTTACGGGGTTTCAAATCAGCCCCAGCATTTT.

This clone was recorded once. The chain joins TRBV9 to TRBJ2-1; D is ambiguous. Germline V gene sequence: CDR1 SGDLS, CDR2 YYNGEE. CDR3 length: 14 residues. Trimming stripped 0 bases from V and 9 bases from J, with 13 bases between. The CDR3 is CASSVGGLHAEQFF. CDR3 in DNA: TGTGCCAGCAGCGTAGGAGGCCTACACGCTGAGCAGTTCTTC. Full variable domain (remainder filled in from reference TRBV9 and TRBJ2-1): DSGVTQTPKHLITATGQRVTLRCSPRSGDLSVYWYQQSLDQGLQFLIQYYNGEERAKGNILERFSAQQFPDLHSELNLSSLELGDSALYFCASSVGGLHAEQFFGPGTRLTVL.

The V and J genes are TRBV3-1 (or the pseudogene TRBV3-2) and TRBJ1-2; D unresolved. The CDR3 has 13 amino acids. CDR1 and CDR2 from the germline V gene are LGHDT and YNNKEL (reference sequence). Trimming stripped 0 bases from V and 7 bases from J, with 9 bases between. The CDR3 DNA reads as TGTGCCAGCAGCCAAGAAGGTTTGGGTGGCTACACCTTC. It yields the protein CASSQEGLGGYTF.

The chain joins TRBV9 to TRBJ2-1, with 9 bases aligning to TRBD2. Germline loops: CDR1 SGDLS, CDR2 YYNGEE. V lost 4 bases to trimming and J lost 7 bases; unmatched junction nucleotides: 9. This CDR3 is built from 15 residues. The CDR3 protein is CASSLGGGGANEQFF. The CDR3 coding sequence is TGTGCCAGCAGCTTGGGGGGCGGGGGGGCGAATGAGCAGTTCTTC.

The chain recombines TRBV5-1 with TRBJ1-2; 9 bases align to TRBD1. CDR3 length: 18 residues. Germline V gene sequence: CDR1 SGHRS, CDR2 YFSETQ. With 1 base clipped from V and 5 bases from J, the junction kept 15 bases outside the gene matches. CDR3 region: CASSLSPSDRGEGYGYTF. The CDR3 DNA sequence: TGCGCCAGCAGCTTGAGCCCCTCGGACAGGGGCGAAGGATATGGCTACACCTTC.

This clone appeared a single time. The rearrangement links TRBV5-4 to TRBJ2-1; 9 nucleotides agree with TRBD2. This CDR3 region has 16 residues. The V and J ends lost 4 bases and 6 bases, in that order; junction bases with no gene match: 11. Germline CDR1 SGHNT, CDR2 YYREEE (reference sequence). CDR3 residues: CASSPPRGGAINEQFF. In DNA, the CDR3 is TGTGCCAGCAGCCCCCCCCGCGGGGGGGCAATCAATGAGCAGTTCTTC.

The chain has TRBV7-9 and TRBJ1-2; possible D gene TRBD1, 6 bases. Germline assignment: CDR1 SEHNR and CDR2 FQNEAQ (reference sequence). The CDR3 extends over 12 amino acids. The V end was cut by 3 bases, the J end by 6 bases, with 8 bases between. The CDR3 here is CASSLTGDGYTF. CDR3 nucleotides: TGTGCCAGCAGCTTGACAGGAGATGGCTACACCTTC.

This rearrangement joins TRBV11-2 to TRBJ2-2; the match to TRBD2 covers 8 bases. This CDR3 has 17 amino acids. Germline trimming cut 5 bases from V and 4 bases from J; bases unmatched to any gene: 12. Germline V gene sequence: CDR1 SGHAT, CDR2 FQNNGV. As DNA, the CDR3 is TGTGCCAGCAGCCTTCGGGGGGGTAGCGGGGCCACCGGGGAGCTGTTTTTT. Residues: CASSLRGGSGATGELFF.

The chain uses TRBV5-6 and TRBJ2-7; a possible D gene is TRBD1 (6 bases). Trimming removed 4 bases at V and 4 bases at J, with 12 bases between. The CDR3 is 13 amino acids. CDR1 is SGHDT and CDR2 is YYEEEE in the germline V gene. The DNA for the CDR3 is TGTGCCAGCAGCCTCGGACAGTCTTACGAGCAGTACTTC. Translation gives CASSLGQSYEQYF.